Sequencing of this T cell receptor beta chain was carried out in a study of T-cell memory formation after mild COVID-19. V lost 5 bases and J 6 bases, leaving 11 bases between the germline ends. CDR3 length: 14 amino acids. This clonotype was found a few times. TCRdb reprocessed the 5' RACE reads via MiXCR and lists one record per CDR3 protein. The repertoire has 350,000 to 500,000 distinct CDR3 sequences, around 18% of them found once; the top ten carry more than 8%. The rearrangement links TRBV12-3 or TRBV12-4 to TRBJ1-6; D uncertain. Specimen: PBMCs or a T cell subset sorted from them (not recorded which). The TCR originated in an adult woman who had mild COVID-19 (a few samples of this study predate the infection). Cell type and time point are not known. For the CDR3, the DNA is TGTGCCAGCAGTGAAACGGAGGGTAATTCACCCCTCCACTTT. Protein product: CASSETEGNSPLHF.